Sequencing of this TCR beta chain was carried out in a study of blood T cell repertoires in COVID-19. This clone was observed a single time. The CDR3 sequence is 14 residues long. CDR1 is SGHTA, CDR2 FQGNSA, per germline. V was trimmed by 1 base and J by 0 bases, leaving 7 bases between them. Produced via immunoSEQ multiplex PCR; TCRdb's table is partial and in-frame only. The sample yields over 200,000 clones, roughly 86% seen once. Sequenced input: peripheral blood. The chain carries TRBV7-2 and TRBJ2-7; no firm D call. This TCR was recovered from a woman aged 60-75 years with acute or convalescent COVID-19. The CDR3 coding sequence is TGTGCCAGCAGCTTAGTTGCTAGCTCCTACGAGCAGTACTTC. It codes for CASSLVASSYEQYF. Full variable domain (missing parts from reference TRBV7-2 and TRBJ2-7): GAGVSQSPSNKVTEKGKDVELRCDPISGHTALYWYRQSLGQGLEFLIYFQGNSAPDKSGLPSDRFSAERTGGSVSTLTIQRTQQEDSAVYLCASSLVASSYEQYFGPGTRLTVT.